The sequence of this TCR beta chain was determined in a study of blood T cell repertoires in COVID-19. Study-level background: Samples taken during acute and convalescent COVID-19 were collected in the United States, Italy and Spain. T cells, B-cell-depleted T cells, or PBMCs supplied cDNA or gDNA.

CDR1 MNHNS and CDR2 SASEGT come from the germline V gene. The CDR3 runs 16 residues. Between the trimmed V and J ends, which lost 2 bases and 7 bases, there was a span of 15 bases. In the authors' methods: Nucleated cell counts were estimated from reference gene primer amplification. The repertoire was sequenced with immunoSEQ multiplex PCR; TCRdb's copy has only in-frame clones and lacks some. That table gives V, J and clone size, and the DNA gave D and trimming. Of roughly 26,000 clones in the sample, approximately 77% were seen once. This clone was recorded once. The source is a human donor in a cohort sampled during active COVID-19. Input material: peripheral blood. The V and J genes are TRBV6-1 and TRBJ1-6; D gene unclear. DNA of the CDR3: TGTGCCAGCAGTGAAAATGGTCGGTCGGGGAATTCACCCCTCCACTTT. Protein sequence: CASSENGRSGNSPLHF.